This T cell receptor beta chain was retrieved from a study of blood T cell repertoires in COVID-19 (dated by TCRdb to 2018 to 2021). For the wider study: Collaborator samples came from the United States, Italy and Spain and covered acute and convalescent phases of COVID-19. The prospective study material was composed of cDNA or gDNA derived from T cells, B-cell-depleted T cells, or PBMCs. Subjects who had been exposed to COVID-19, were actively infected with it, or had recovered from it provided the deeply sampled blood TCRbeta repertoires that made up the dataset. The repertoires were released in a freely available public database intended as a resource for research on the immune response to SARS-CoV-2. Samples came from the ongoing ImmuneRACE study (first 160 participants) plus 1,254 subjects from 6 global collaborators. Nearly every sample came with metadata listing a de-identified subject ID, COVID-19 status, age in years and sex. Where available, HLA class I and class II types were obtained from metadata supplied by the sample provider rather than from assay-based typing. Study-wide conclusions, independent of this receptor: Clinical and demographic metadata were provided uncurated, with the amount varying by source and participant.

Per the germline V gene, MNHEY is the CDR1 and SVGEGT is the CDR2. V ends up 2 bases short and J 6 bases short, with an unmatched junction base count of 4. Inclusive of the bounding cysteine and phenylalanine, the CDR3 is 14 residues long. Just the 42-base CDR3 DNA is kept, in frame starting at base 1. Regarding this clone: Its antigen has not been determined. The input lacks base qualities; no much larger clone sits a single base away.

Each collaborating institution followed its own protocols to collect whole blood in K2EDTA tubes. For TCRbeta analysis, collaborators shipped samples in one of three forms: frozen whole blood, isolated PBMCs, or DNA extracted from either of those sample types. The immunoSEQ Assay, a bias-controlled multiplex PCR, was used to amplify TCRbeta CDR3 regions from genomic DNA. The published analysis was carried out like this. The number of nucleated cells in each sample was estimated by amplification of reference gene primers within the assay. Sequence reads were collapsed and filtered to measure the absolute abundance of every unique TCRbeta CDR3 rearrangement. Productive Simpson clonality was computed per sample as the square root of Simpson's diversity index over productive rearrangements. The immuneACCESS repertoire file appears here via TCRdb, limited to in-frame rearrangements. These files lack a portion of the clones; in checked studies, under half of the deficit traces to unresolved V genes, and the cause of the others is not known. That table furnishes V, J and clone size, whereas the DNA furnished D and trimming. The sample table lists 150,000 to 200,000 clones, less than 85% of them with a count of one. The ten largest clones represent approximately 7% of the sample.

The sequence is built from TRBV6-2 or TRBV6-3 and TRBJ2-5; 9 bases in the middle match TRBD1. This TCR was recovered from a human donor in a cohort sampled during active COVID-19. The sample consisted of peripheral blood. The CDR3 reads CASSYRDREKTQYF. The nucleotide sequence reads TGTGCCAGCAGTTACCGGGACAGGGAGAAGACCCAGTACTTC.